A single T cell receptor (beta chain) is shown here with its context. Its cognate antigen is unknown. These data come from a study of T cell responses to AZD1222 COVID-19 vaccine. Produced via immunoSEQ multiplex PCR; TCRdb's table is partial and in-frame only. Of about 110,000 clones listed, about 94% were seen once; the top ten hold around 2.8%. Second-dose intervals of approximately 4 or approximately 12 weeks were pooled. The CDR3 length is 17 residues. Germline values: CDR1 SEHNR, CDR2 FQNEAQ (reference sequence). V dropped 5 bases and J dropped 3 bases, with 20 bases sitting between them. Whole-study results and caveats: At 160-218 and 743-854, vaccine-associated CD4 TCRs were dominant, and they spanned spike. A rise in Spike-specific TCR breadth and depth followed two AZD1222 doses. There were repertoire samples only from the period after the peak T cell response.

This rearrangement joins TRBV7-9 to TRBJ1-3; D may be TRBD1 (5 bases). The specimen comprised peripheral blood, sampled 28 days after the second AZD1222 dose. The clonotype comes from an adult who received the AZD1222 COVID-19 vaccine. The CDR3 reads CASSDPLGARDGNTIYF. The CDR3 DNA follows: TGTGCCAGCAGCGACCCGCTAGGGGCGCGGGATGGAAACACCATATATTTT.